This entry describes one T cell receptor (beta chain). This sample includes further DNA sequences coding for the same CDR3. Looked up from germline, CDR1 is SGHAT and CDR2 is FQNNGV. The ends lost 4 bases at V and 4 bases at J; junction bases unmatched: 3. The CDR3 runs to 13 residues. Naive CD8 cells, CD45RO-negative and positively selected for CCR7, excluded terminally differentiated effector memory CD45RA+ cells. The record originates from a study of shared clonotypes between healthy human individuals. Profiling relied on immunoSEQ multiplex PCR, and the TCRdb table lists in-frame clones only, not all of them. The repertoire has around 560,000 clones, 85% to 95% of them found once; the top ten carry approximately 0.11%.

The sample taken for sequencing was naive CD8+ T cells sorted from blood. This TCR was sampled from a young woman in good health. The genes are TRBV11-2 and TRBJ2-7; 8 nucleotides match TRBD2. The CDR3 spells CASSSGLAYEQYF. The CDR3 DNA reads TGTGCCAGCAGCTCTGGACTAGCTTACGAGCAGTACTTC.